This T cell receptor beta chain comes out of a study of vaccination effects on CD4 cells after COVID-19. At the level of the study: Before sequencing took place, the ViraFEST assay used viral peptide pools to expand antigen-specific CD4+ T cells. Study findings and constraints: The study enrolled few convalescent patients and sampled no early post-infection timepoints.

Investigators separated out CD4+ T cells once around 9 days of culture had passed. In the cultures, half the medium was exchanged for IL-2 medium on days 3 and 7. The assay was immunoSEQ multiplex PCR, and TCRdb's table has in-frame clones only and misses some. The sample yields tens of thousands of clones, around 70% seen once. Germline CDR1 ENHRY, CDR2 SYGVKD. This CDR3 comprises 17 residues. Trimming left V 0 bases short and J 0 bases short, with 12 bases between. A note on this clone: Its target is unknown.

The sequence came from a human donor who had a prior SARS-CoV-2 infection. The input for sequencing was CD4+ T cells from PBMCs cultured without peptide, taken before COVID-19 vaccination. The chain joins TRBV10-3 to TRBJ1-5; TRBD1 is a possible D gene (5 bases). CDR3 sequence: CAISESGGGYSNQPQHF. CDR3 nucleotide sequence: TGTGCCATCAGTGAGTCAGGTGGGGGGTATAGCAATCAGCCCCAGCATTTT.